Below, one T cell receptor beta chain is given with its context. This clone's antigen is unknown. It has no much larger one-base neighbor in the sample; base qualities were not kept. This entry comes from a study of blood T cells in healthy people across ages (dated by TCRdb to between 2015 and 2017). As for the study more broadly: In model experiments, template switching captured about one uniquely barcoded TCR beta cDNA molecule for every two T cells. Age-related changes in TCR beta repertoire diversity were measured in the study by deep sequencing normalized with unique cDNA molecular identifiers. The donors were split into four age groups: young (average about 16 years), middle-aged (roughly 42), aged (over 55) and long-lived (about 74). Donors of different ages were randomly distributed across sequencing lanes to avoid experimental bias. Using the same blood draw, the study looked at two additional independent replicas of 1 million unique cDNA reads for two donors, one aged 18 to 29 and the other aged 80 or older.

Overall study outcomes, separate from this receptor: Total diversity estimates from one million sequenced T cells were considered lower bounds and underestimates. Conclusive comparison of naive and antigen-experienced compartments was prevented by the profiling of bulk unsorted PBMCs. The percentage of naive T cells measured by flow cytometry correlated strongly with observed TCR beta diversity. Donor CMV infection status was unknown, potentially confounding age-related changes in expanded clonotypes. Compared with the aged group, more naive CD4+ T cells, fewer expanded clones and increased TCR diversity were shown by the long-lived group, suggesting age selection. Observed TCR beta diversity per million T cells fell roughly linearly with age, and a significant reduction was already apparent by age around 36.

The library was obtained by 5' RACE. For sequencing, an Illumina HiSeq 2500 was employed. A second roughly 7 to 11 cycle PCR used a sample-barcoded 5' primer and a J-beta primer mix. A template-switch 5' adaptor carrying 12 random nucleotides introduced a unique molecular identifier onto each TCR beta cDNA molecule. Each sample yielded at least 2.5 million CDR3-containing paired-end reads. The Mint cDNA synthesis kit, primed by a TRBC-specific oligonucleotide, was used to synthesize first-strand cDNA from all RNA. Following uracil-DNA glycosylase treatment, a first 18-cycle PCR with universal primers M1SS and BC2_uni_R was performed on all cDNA. In the original analysis: For normalization, 1 million high-quality reads, each with a distinct molecular identifier, were randomly selected from each sample. Instead of being binned into consensus sequences, reads that shared molecular identifiers were thrown out. CDR3 identification, clonotype clustering and error correction used MiTCR with a Q25 quality threshold and the strictest error-elimination algorithm. Lower-bound total TCR beta diversity was estimated with a nonparametric unseen species model using Euler transformation. Using fastp at Q25 and MiXCR, TCRdb reprocessed the public reads and kept productive beta chains. Every entry covers one CDR3 protein and lists the most common genes and DNA from its rows. The authors' filters were not applied to this entry. The sample table contains about 1 million distinct CDR3 sequences; only one count was recorded for under 45% of them. The ten largest clones take up 15% to 20% of the sample.

Systemically healthy Caucasian individuals from Russia, 35 to 50 in total and aged roughly 6 to 100 years, were included as donors. Roughly 10 milliliters of peripheral blood were drawn from each donor into EDTA-treated Vacutainer tubes. Ficoll-Paque density-gradient centrifugation was used to isolate PBMCs, with at least 7 million obtained per sample. Trizol reagent was used to extract total RNA from the PBMCs, yielding at least 5.5 micrograms per sample. For every donor, an aliquot of PBMCs went through flow cytometry to measure the percentages of naive CD45RAhigh/CD27high T cells. The sequence came from a woman aged 55-70 years in good health. Sequencing input: blood.

Read as DNA, the sequence is TGTGCCAGCAACTCTGGACTAGCGGATAGCTCCTACAATGAGCAGTTCTTC. Translated, it reads CASNSGLADSSYNEQFF. This sequence uses TRBV12-3 or TRBV12-4 and TRBJ2-1; 10 central bases correspond to TRBD2. The cysteine opens and the phenylalanine closes a CDR3 of 17 amino acids. The only DNA kept is the CDR3, 51 bases in frame from the first base. V and J are trimmed by 7 bases and 0 bases, and the gene matches miss 9 bases of the junction.